The 30 T cell receptor beta chains below come from one sample, sequenced in a study of blood T cell repertoires in COVID-19. Sequenced by immunoSEQ multiplex PCR; TCRdb stores in-frame clones only, minus some. This sample has around 200,000 clones, with around 79% found just once. The sequenced sample was peripheral blood. The receptors were sampled from a man aged 50 to 60 who had recovered from COVID-19.

V is TRBV21-1 and J is TRBJ2-7; the table assigns TRBD1, which was not confirmed against the DNA. TRBV21-1 is a pseudogene segment. CDR3 length equals 15 residues. This chain's CDR3 is CASSKDGRLHLEQYF. The CDR3 DNA is TGTGCCAGCAGCAAAGATGGCAGGCTCCATCTCGAGCAGTACTTC.

This clone was counted a single time. This rearrangement joins TRBV29-1 to TRBJ2-2, with D maybe TRBD1 (8 bases). In germline, CDR1 is SQVTM, CDR2 ANQGSEA. The ends were cut back, 6 bases at V and 1 base at J, with 15 bases in the middle. The CDR3 runs 15 residues. CDR3 protein: CSVGSGTGNTGELFF. The CDR3, as DNA: TGCAGCGTGGGAAGCGGGACAGGGAACACCGGGGAGCTGTTTTTT.

Here the CDR3 DNA reads TGTGCCATCAGTGGGTGGTCAGGGCTCACTGAAGCTTTCTTT. Its translation is CAISGWSGLTEAFF. J is TRBJ1-1 and V is TRBV10-3, with D possibly matching TRBD1 (5 bases). Germline CDR1 ENHRY, CDR2 SYGVKD. The CDR3 loop spans 14 amino acids. V was clipped by 4 bases and J by 4 bases, with 13 bases between them.

The chain links TRBV2 to TRBJ2-4, with D possibly matching TRBD2 (6 bases). From germline, CDR1 is SNHLY and CDR2 FYNNEI. The germline V and J ends were trimmed by 11 bases and 1 base, with 15 bases remaining between them. The CDR3 covers 14 residues. DNA for the CDR3: TGTGCCTCGAACGGGGGTATGGCCAAAAACATTCAGTACTTC. Its translation: CASNGGMAKNIQYF.

The J gene is TRBJ2-7, the V gene TRBV6-1, with TRBD2 identical over 8 bases. The CDR3 consists of 16 residues. Germline CDR1 MNHNS, CDR2 SASEGT. Trimming removed 6 bases from V and 0 bases from J; junction bases left unmatched: 10. The chain's CDR3 is CASRENSGISSYEQYF. The CDR3 DNA reads as TGTGCCAGCAGGGAAAATAGCGGGATCAGCTCCTACGAGCAGTACTTC.

J is TRBJ2-2 and V is TRBV15; no definite D call. The germline gives CDR1 LNHNV, CDR2 YYDKDF (reference sequence). CDR3 size: 18 residues. Trimming took off 2 bases at V and 1 base at J, with 17 bases between the two ends. CDR3: CATSRPRFQTKNTGELFF. CDR3 bases: TGTGCCACCAGCAGACCACGGTTTCAGACAAAGAACACCGGGGAGCTGTTTTTT.

The chain carries TRBV11-2 and TRBJ2-3; the match to TRBD2 covers 14 bases. The CDR3 has 18 residues. J gave up 3 bases and V 1 base, and 6 bases lay outside the gene matches. Germline lookup yields CDR1 SGHAT and CDR2 FQNNGV. CDR3 bases: TGTGCCAGCAGCTTAGTCCGACTAGCGGGAGGGGGGACAGATACGCAGTATTTT. Its protein product is CASSLVRLAGGGTDTQYF.

The chain links TRBV5-6 to TRBJ2-3; the match to TRBD1 covers 9 bases. Germline loops: CDR1 SGHDT, CDR2 YYEEEE. The CDR3 consists of 16 residues. V lost 2 bases to trimming and J lost 2 bases; unmatched junction nucleotides: 6. CDR3 DNA sequence: TGTGCCAGCAGCTTTACCGGGACAGGGACCACAGATACGCAGTATTTT. As protein: CASSFTGTGTTDTQYF.

V and J are TRBV5-1 and TRBJ2-5; D gene ambiguous. The CDR3 is made up of 13 amino acids. V gave up 4 bases and J gave up 2 bases, with 9 bases separating them. Germline V gene data show CDR1 as SGHRS and CDR2 as YFSETQ. The DNA of the CDR3 is TGCGCCAGCAGCCCGCGGCTACAAGAGACCCAGTACTTC. Its translation: CASSPRLQETQYF.

The chain couples TRBV12-3 or TRBV12-4 to TRBJ2-5; D remains ambiguous. The CDR3 has 12 amino acids. Trimming shortened V by 3 bases and J by 7 bases, and 9 bases separated the two germline ends. The CDR3 loop is CASSLGAGTQYF. The CDR3 nucleotides are TGTGCCAGCAGTTTGGGCGCCGGGACCCAGTACTTC.

This sequence joins TRBV4-3 and TRBJ2-1; TRBD2 matches at 13 bases. The length of the CDR3 is 19 residues. Looked up from germline, CDR1 is LGHNA and CDR2 is YSLEER. V lost 0 bases, J lost 2 bases, and 7 bases stayed unmatched. CDR3 coding DNA: TGCGCCAGCAGCCAAGAAACTAGCGGGAGGGCCGTGGCCTACAATGAGCAGTTCTTC. Its protein product is CASSQETSGRAVAYNEQFF.

This chain uses TRBV14 with TRBJ1-3, with D unclear. The CDR3 loop spans 13 amino acids. Per the germline V gene, CDR1 is SGHDN and CDR2 is FVKESK. Trimming removed 1 base at V and 3 bases at J, with 4 bases between. The CDR3 protein is CASSQGYGNTIYF. The CDR3 DNA follows: TGTGCCAGCAGCCAAGGTTATGGAAACACCATATATTTT.

The chain employs TRBV12-5 and TRBJ2-3; D call uncertain. V was pared by 3 bases and J by 6 bases, with 10 bases between. Germline V gives CDR1 LGHNT, CDR2 FRNRAP. CDR3 size: 13 residues. The CDR3 sequence is CASGFTLRDTQYF. In nucleotides, the CDR3 is TGTGCTAGTGGTTTCACCCTACGGGATACGCAGTATTTT.

V is TRBV9 and J is TRBJ2-1; 9 nucleotides agree with TRBD2. Germline CDR1 and CDR2: SGDLS and YYNGEE. V lost 0 bases to trimming and J lost 5 bases; unmatched junction nucleotides: 9. CDR3 size: 17 residues. The CDR3 DNA reads TGTGCCAGCAGCGTAGGAGTAGCGGGAGTGACCGACAATGAGCAGTTCTTC. Its translation: CASSVGVAGVTDNEQFF.

The genes are TRBV7-2 and TRBJ1-3; 10 bases align to TRBD1. The CDR3 contains 17 residues. The germline gives CDR1 SGHTA, CDR2 FQGNSA. Unmatched junction bases numbered 3, after V lost 1 base and J lost 0 bases. As DNA, the CDR3 is TGTGCCAGCAGCTTAGGACAGGGGGCAAGCTCTGGAAACACCATATATTTT. It specifies CASSLGQGASSGNTIYF.

This clone was picked up a small number of times. The chain links TRBV2 to TRBJ1-1; TRBD1 matches 10 bases. CDR1 is SNHLY and CDR2 is FYNNEI in the germline V gene. Trimming cost V 5 bases and J 4 bases; bases outside gene matches: 7. The CDR3 contains 15 residues. The CDR3: CASSMGQGLSTEAFF. CDR3 coding DNA: TGTGCCAGCAGTATGGGACAGGGGCTTTCCACTGAAGCTTTCTTT. Together with reference TRBV2 and TRBJ1-1, the CDR3 gives the full variable domain: EPEVTQTPSHQVTQMGQEVILRCVPISNHLYFYWYRQILGQKVEFLVSFYNNEISEKSEIFDDQFSVERPDGSNFTLKIRSTKLEDSAMYFCASSMGQGLSTEAFFGQGTRLTVV.

The chain combines TRBV5-1 with TRBJ2-6; 9 bases fit TRBD1. Germline-derived CDR1 and CDR2 are SGHRS and YFSETQ. CDR3 length equals 17 residues. Losses at the gene ends were 3 bases for V and 3 bases for J; bases not matched to a gene: 7. Written as DNA, the CDR3 is TGCGCCAGCAGCTCGGGACAGGGCCCTTTTGGGGCCAACGTCCTGACTTTC. This encodes CASSSGQGPFGANVLTF.

The CDR3 DNA follows: TGCGCCAGCAGCCAAGCGCCTAGCGGGAGGACCTACGAGCAGTACTTC. Translation gives CASSQAPSGRTYEQYF. The V and J genes are TRBV4-1 and TRBJ2-7; 11 bases agree with TRBD2. The length of the CDR3 is 16 residues. Germline CDR1 is MGHRA and CDR2 is YSYEKL. J lost 2 bases, V lost 1 base, and 4 bases had no gene match.

This chain links TRBV30 with TRBJ2-3; 12 positions match TRBD2. Germline CDR1 reads GTSNPN; CDR2 reads SVGIG (reference sequence). This CDR3 has 14 residues. V lost 7 bases to trimming and J lost 3 bases; unmatched junction nucleotides: 5. CDR3 in DNA: TGTGCCTCCAGCACTAGCGGGAGGACAGATACGCAGTATTTT. Translating it yields CASSTSGRTDTQYF.

The chain carries TRBV6-1 and TRBJ2-3, with TRBD2 matching over 9 bases. Germline values: CDR1 MNHNS, CDR2 SASEGT. With 2 bases clipped from V and 4 bases from J, the junction kept 10 bases outside the gene matches. The CDR3 is made up of 17 amino acids. The DNA of the CDR3 is TGTGCCAGCAGTGAATTTAGTCTAGCGGGATTAGCAGATACGCAGTATTTT. Translated: CASSEFSLAGLADTQYF.

The V call is TRBV18, the J call TRBJ1-6, with 7 bases matching TRBD1. The germline gives CDR1 KGHSH, CDR2 LQKENI. V lost 10 bases and J lost 7; bases outside the gene matches: 4. This CDR3 has 12 residues. This chain's CDR3 is CATGTANSPLHF. CDR3 coding DNA: TGTGCCACCGGGACAGCAAATTCACCCCTCCACTTT.

The chain is built from TRBV5-1 and TRBJ1-2; D possibly corresponds to TRBD1 (6 bases). This CDR3 comprises 13 residues. The V end lost 4 bases, the J end lost 8 bases, and 15 bases lay between the germline ends. Germline assignment: CDR1 SGHRS and CDR2 YFSETQ. The CDR3 loop is CASSLREGVGYTF. CDR3 in DNA: TGCGCCAGCAGCCTGCGGGAGGGGGTCGGCTACACCTTC.

The V gene is TRBV28, the J gene TRBJ2-5; 9 bases agree with TRBD2. The trim removed 7 bases at V and 5 bases at J, leaving 8 bases unmatched. CDR1 is MDHEN, CDR2 SYDVKM, per germline. The CDR3 extends over 14 amino acids. The CDR3 protein is CASTGLAGDETQYF. CDR3 DNA: TGTGCCAGCACTGGGTTAGCGGGAGATGAGACCCAGTACTTC.

This chain joins TRBV18 and TRBJ1-5; perhaps TRBD1 as D (6 bases). Germline assignment: CDR1 KGHSH and CDR2 LQKENI. Trimming took 3 bases from V and 3 from J, leaving 9 bases between them. The CDR3 totals 14 residues. This CDR3 reads CASSPGTPNQPQHF. For the CDR3, the DNA is TGTGCCAGCTCACCCGGGACACCCAATCAGCCCCAGCATTTT.

This chain links TRBV2 with TRBJ1-4; D is perhaps TRBD1 (6 bases). Between the trimmed V and J ends, which lost 5 bases and 13 bases, there was a span of 14 bases. Germline assignment: CDR1 SNHLY and CDR2 FYNNEI. The CDR3 covers 12 residues. CDR3 sequence (DNA): TGTGCCAGCAGTCCCCAGGGGCGAGTACTGTTTTTT. Its translation is CASSPQGRVLFF.

The chain joins TRBV13 to TRBJ2-1; a possible D gene is TRBD1 (6 bases). The germline V gene encodes CDR1 PRHDT and CDR2 FYEKMQ (reference sequence). V was shortened by 5 bases and J by 4 bases, with 9 bases between the two germline ends. The CDR3 is 13 amino acids. The DNA for the CDR3 is TGTGCCAGCAGCCTACAGGGTTACAATGAGCAGTTCTTC. Translation: CASSLQGYNEQFF.

The V gene is TRBV7-3, the J gene TRBJ2-3; 7 bases fit TRBD2. The CDR3 contains 16 residues. V was pared by 2 bases and J by 3 bases, with 8 bases of the junction left unmatched. Germline CDR1 and CDR2: SGHTA and FQGTGA. The CDR3 DNA reads TGTGCCAGCAGCTTAGTAGTGTCTAGCGGAACAGATACGCAGTATTTT. It translates to CASSLVVSSGTDTQYF. The full variable domain, with the rest looked up from reference TRBV7-3 and TRBJ2-3, is GAGVSQTPSNKVTEKGKYVELRCDPISGHTALYWYRQSLGQGPEFLIYFQGTGAADDSGLPNDRFFAVRPEGSVSTLKIQRTERGDSAVYLCASSLVVSSGTDTQYFGPGTRLTVL.

V and J are TRBV30 and TRBJ2-3; 13 bases are shared with TRBD2. The ends lost 2 bases at V and 3 bases at J; junction bases unmatched: 8. This CDR3 has 17 residues. Germline CDR1 is GTSNPN and CDR2 is SVGIG (reference sequence). For the CDR3, the DNA is TGTGCCTGGAGTACCGGGACTAGCGGGATATGGACAGATACGCAGTATTTT. It yields the protein CAWSTGTSGIWTDTQYF.

This clone occurred many times. The chain's CDR3 is CASRRTGDNSPLHF. CDR3 nucleotides: TGTGCCAGCCGAAGAACAGGGGACAATTCACCCCTCCACTTT. The chain couples TRBV2 to TRBJ1-6, with 7 nucleotides matching TRBD1. CDR3 length equals 14 residues. Germline V lookup: CDR1 SNHLY, CDR2 FYNNEI. With V trimmed by 8 bases and J by 7 bases, 8 bases remained unmatched.

Only a few counts were recorded for this clone. Here the CDR3 reads CASSSARGLGPRRVNTEAFF. The CDR3 DNA is TGTGCCAGCAGCTCGGCTAGGGGGCTGGGGCCTCGAAGGGTAAACACTGAAGCTTTCTTT. The genes are TRBV5-5 and TRBJ1-1; 7 bases align to TRBD1. This CDR3 contains 20 residues. Germline CDR1 SGHKS, CDR2 YYEKEE (reference sequence). V lost 3 bases and J lost 2; bases outside the gene matches: 22.